Listed here are 9 T cell receptor beta chains from one sample, sequenced in a study of tumor-infiltrating lymphocytes in primary liver carcinoma. Unsorted whole blood served as the source of blood RNA, and germline DNA was extracted as well. With approximately 470 ng total RNA as template and a constant-region primer, TCR beta cDNA was made. Three nested multiplex PCR rounds of slightly modified ARM-PCR generated TCR beta libraries. TRBV1-TRBV30 forward primers and a C-beta reverse primer were used in the first two PCR rounds, which each ran for about 9 cycles. TCRdb re-analysed the multiplex PCR reads in MiXCR, keeping a single row per CDR3 protein. Seen here are about 200,000 distinct CDR3 sequences, around 60% observed once, and the top ten hold about 7.1%. Source material: peripheral blood. These receptors originate from a woman aged 55 to 70 with primary liver carcinoma and hepatitis B virus infection.

The V call is TRBV11-2, the J call TRBJ2-3; 7 nucleotides match TRBD2. Germline CDR1 and CDR2: SGHAT and FQNNGV. The CDR3 runs 16 residues. The J segment lost 5 bases and the V segment lost 6 bases, leaving 14 bases of the junction unmatched. This CDR3 reads CASSQTMTGGLDTQYF. In nucleotides, the CDR3 is TGTGCCAGCAGTCAAACGATGACGGGGGGTCTAGATACGCAGTATTTT.

For this clonotype: A clone one base away is much larger, so this may be a read error. CDR3 amino acids: CVSSEGFGTGPNEQFF. The DNA of the CDR3 is TGTGTCAGCAGTGAAGGTTTCGGGACTGGACCCAATGAGCAGTTCTTC. V and J are TRBV6-1 and TRBJ2-1, with a tentative D call TRBD2 (6 bases). The CDR3 runs to 16 residues. Looked up from germline, CDR1 is MNHNS and CDR2 is SASEGT.

About this clonotype: Possible read error: a much larger clone is one base away. CDR3 residues: CASSLRTSGTTIYF. CDR3 coding DNA: TGTGCCAGCAGTTTACGGACCTCTGGAACCACCATATATTTT. This chain links TRBV12-3 or TRBV12-4 with TRBJ1-3; D is undetermined. The CDR3 is 14 amino acids.

In the case of this clonotype: The CDR3 ends on some other residue instead of the conserved phenylalanine or tryptophan, so this is likely a read error. V usage is TRBV12-5 and J usage is TRBJ2-1; 9 bases map to TRBD2. The CDR3 consists of 15 residues. Looked up from germline, CDR1 is LGHNT and CDR2 is FRNRAP. The ends lost 7 bases at V and 4 bases at J; junction bases unmatched: 8. The chain's CDR3 is CASDQTSGLYNEQFS. As DNA, the CDR3 is TGTGCTAGTGACCAGACTAGCGGCCTATACAATGAGCAGTTCTCC.

This clonotype was observed many times. CDR3 sequence: CASSRGRLAGVGNEQFF. CDR3 DNA: TGCGCCAGCAGCCGAGGAAGACTAGCGGGAGTAGGCAATGAGCAGTTCTTC. The chain joins TRBV4-1 to TRBJ2-1; 12 nucleotides match TRBD2. Germline values: CDR1 MGHRA, CDR2 YSYEKL. V lost 4 bases to trimming and J lost 6 bases; unmatched junction nucleotides: 10. The CDR3 runs to 17 residues.

This clonotype was seen just once. This could be a read error, since a much larger clone is one nucleotide away. The genes are TRBV7-9 and TRBJ2-7, with TRBD2 matching over 8 bases. V lost 1 base and J lost 6; bases outside the gene matches: 11. The CDR3 has 16 amino acids. Per the germline V gene, CDR1 is SEHNR and CDR2 is FQNEAQ (reference sequence). Here the CDR3 DNA reads TGTGCCAGCAGCTTAGTGGGTGTGACTAGCGTGATCGAGCAGTACTTC. It specifies CASSLVGVTSVIEQYF.

For the CDR3, the DNA is TGTGCCAGCACCCAAGACAGGATGAACACTGAAGCTTTCTTT. Translated, it gives CASTQDRMNTEAFF. The chain uses TRBV6-2 or TRBV6-3 and TRBJ1-1; maybe TRBD1 (6 bases). The CDR3 covers 14 residues. V shed 7 bases and J shed 0 bases, with 12 bases lying between them. Germline V lookup: CDR1 MNHEY, CDR2 SVGEGT.

As concerns this clonotype: One base away lies a much larger clone, so this may be a sequencing read error. Without the conserved terminal phenylalanine or tryptophan, this CDR3 likely stems from a read error. This chain links TRBV6-1 with TRBJ2-1; 8 bases fit TRBD2. V was clipped by 4 bases and J by 0 bases; unmatched bases: 8. The germline CDR1 and CDR2 sequences are MNHNS and SASEGT. The CDR3 covers 17 residues. This CDR3 is CASSGRGGRSSYNEQFL. CDR3 sequence (DNA): TGTGCCAGCAGTGGTCGGGGGGGCCGAAGCTCCTACAATGAGCAGTTCTTA.

This clonotype was seen a few times. V is TRBV7-8 and J is TRBJ2-1, with 14 bases that match TRBD2. Germline assignment: CDR1 SGHVS and CDR2 FQNEAQ. This CDR3 region has 16 residues. Trimming took 2 bases from V and 9 from J; bases not matched to a gene: 6. CDR3 region: CASSLYGTSGSGEQFF. The CDR3 nucleotides are TGTGCCAGCAGCTTATATGGGACTAGCGGGAGTGGTGAGCAGTTCTTC.